One and the same sample provided the 22 T cell receptor beta chains below, sequenced in a study of shared clonotypes between healthy human individuals. Assay: immunoSEQ multiplex PCR; the TCRdb copy retains only in-frame clones and omits some. Here the sample spans about a million clones, approximately 68% being singletons. Sequencing was performed on memory CD4+ T cells sorted from blood. Described subset: CD45RA-negative fraction. The receptors here all came from a man between 18 and 29 years old in good health.

With respect to this clone: A far larger clone is one nucleotide away, so this likely arose from a read error. This sample also contains other DNA sequences that code for the same CDR3. The chain employs TRBV4-3 and TRBJ2-7; 7 bases map to TRBD2. This CDR3 is built from 16 residues. CDR1 is LGHNA and CDR2 is YSLEER in the germline V gene. CDR3 residues: CASSQAASGTFYEQYF. CDR3 DNA sequence: TGCGCCAGTAGCCAAGCTGCTAGCGGAACCTTTTACGAGCAGTACTTC.

The genes are TRBV9 and TRBJ1-2; the D gene is possibly TRBD1 (6 bases). With 3 bases removed from V and 0 bases from J, the gap between germline ends came to 12 bases. The germline CDR1 and CDR2 sequences are SGDLS and YYNGEE. CDR3 size: 15 residues. This chain's CDR3 is CASSALGTPNYGYTF. DNA for the CDR3: TGTGCCAGCAGCGCCCTCGGGACACCTAACTATGGCTACACCTTC.

The J gene is TRBJ1-2, the V gene TRBV2; no firm D call. V gave up 0 bases and J gave up 5 bases, with 7 bases separating them. CDR3 length: 13 amino acids. The V gene's germline CDR1 is SNHLY and CDR2 FYNNEI. CDR3 nucleotides: TGTGCCAGCAGTGAAGCGCTAACTTATGGCTACACCTTC. This translates into CASSEALTYGYTF.

The sample holds one count of this clone. This chain uses TRBV7-2 with TRBJ1-1; possible D gene TRBD1, 5 bases. Germline CDR1 is SGHTA and CDR2 is FQGNSA. The V end lost 4 bases, the J end lost 6 bases, and 9 bases lay between the germline ends. The CDR3 sequence is 12 residues long. In DNA form, the CDR3 reads TGTGCCAGCAGCTCGGGGGTGGCTGAAGCTTTCTTT. It is translated as CASSSGVAEAFF.

This chain connects TRBV7-2 to TRBJ1-1, with unresolved D. Per germline, CDR1 SGHTA and CDR2 FQGNSA. Trimming removed 2 bases at V and 4 bases at J, with 14 bases between. The CDR3 sequence is 15 residues long. The CDR3 region is CASSLHNTGGTEAFF. In DNA, the CDR3 is TGTGCCAGCAGCTTACATAACACGGGCGGCACTGAAGCTTTCTTT.

The rearrangement uses TRBV10-2 and TRBJ2-5, with D maybe TRBD1 (6 bases). The CDR3 has 13 residues. Germline CDR1 WSHSY, CDR2 SAAADI. V was pared by 6 bases and J by 3 bases, with 11 bases between. The CDR3 nucleotides read TGCGCCAGCAGGGGGGCAGGGGAAGAGACCCAGTACTTC. Its protein product is CASRGAGEETQYF.

The V and J genes are TRBV28 and TRBJ2-7, with a possible D match to TRBD2 (6 bases). V was clipped by 6 bases and J by 2 bases, with 14 bases between them. Germline CDR1 MDHEN, CDR2 SYDVKM. This CDR3 is built from 14 residues. CDR3 DNA sequence: TGTGCCAGCAGCCCGGGAGACAGACCCTACGAGCAGTACTTC. This sequence encodes CASSPGDRPYEQYF.

This clone has at least ten counts. This chain connects TRBV5-1 to TRBJ1-1, with D tentatively TRBD1 (5 bases). The CDR3 is made up of 13 amino acids. The V end was cut by 0 bases, the J end by 8 bases, with 11 bases between. The germline gives CDR1 SGHRS, CDR2 YFSETQ. CDR3 amino acids: CASSLGAGREAFF. DNA for the CDR3: TGCGCCAGCAGCTTGGGGGCAGGGAGAGAAGCTTTCTTT.

The chain has TRBV12-5 and TRBJ1-5; D might be TRBD1 (5 bases). V was clipped by 1 base and J by 9 bases, with 10 bases between them. The CDR3 loop spans 13 amino acids. Germline CDR1 LGHNT, CDR2 FRNRAP. The CDR3 DNA reads as TGTGCTAGTGGTTTGGGGGGGATCAGGCCCCAGCATTTT. As protein: CASGLGGIRPQHF.

This rearrangement joins TRBV25-1 to TRBJ2-3, with 12 bases aligning to TRBD2. With V trimmed by 5 bases and J by 2 bases, 11 bases remained unmatched. This CDR3 is 18 amino acids long. The germline V gene encodes CDR1 MGHDK and CDR2 SYGVNS. The CDR3 sequence: CASSHTGTSGRVTDTQYF. CDR3 nucleotide sequence: TGTGCCAGCAGTCATACGGGGACTAGCGGGCGAGTCACAGATACGCAGTATTTT.

The genes are TRBV11-2 and TRBJ2-1; no clear D. Per germline, CDR1 SGHAT and CDR2 FQNNGV. The ends were cut back, 4 bases at V and 2 bases at J, with 18 bases in the middle. CDR3 length: 17 amino acids. The chain's CDR3 is CASSSVLADLAYNEQFF. The CDR3 region has the DNA TGTGCCAGCAGCTCGGTCCTCGCAGACCTAGCCTACAATGAGCAGTTCTTC. Using reference TRBV11-2 and TRBJ2-1 for the parts outside the CDR3, the full variable domain is EAGVAQSPRYKIIEKRQSVAFWCNPISGHATLYWYQQILGQGPKLLIQFQNNGVVDDSQLPKDRFSAERLKGVDSTLKIQPAKLEDSAVYLCASSSVLADLAYNEQFFGPGTRLTVL.

The chain links TRBV6-6 to TRBJ2-2; possible D gene TRBD1, 6 bases. The CDR3 covers 15 residues. The germline V and J ends were trimmed by 5 bases and 0 bases, with 10 bases remaining between them. Germline V gene sequence: CDR1 MNHNY, CDR2 SVGAGI (reference sequence). The CDR3 region has the DNA TGTGCCAGCAGTCAACGACAGGCGAACACCGGGGAGCTGTTTTTT. It translates to CASSQRQANTGELFF.

This chain joins TRBV4-1 and TRBJ2-3; D possibly matches TRBD1 or TRBD2 (5 bases each). Deletions cut 6 bases from V and 0 bases from J, with 16 bases between. Per germline, CDR1 MGHRA and CDR2 YSYEKL. This CDR3 is built from 16 residues. CDR3 nucleotide sequence: TGCGCCAGCAGGCAATCCGGGACGATGAGCACAGATACGCAGTATTTT. Residues: CASRQSGTMSTDTQYF.

This chain connects TRBV7-2 to TRBJ2-7; TRBD2 matches 8 bases. The CDR3 sequence is 15 residues long. Germline V gives CDR1 SGHTA, CDR2 FQGNSA. The V and J ends lost 4 bases and 0 bases, in that order; junction bases with no gene match: 5. CDR3 in amino acids: CASSWGGLVSYEQYF. The CDR3 region has the DNA TGTGCCAGCAGCTGGGGGGGACTAGTCTCCTACGAGCAGTACTTC.

This clone was observed at least ten times. The chain recombines TRBV15 with TRBJ2-7; no definite D call. CDR3 length: 15 amino acids. Per germline, CDR1 LNHNV and CDR2 YYDKDF (reference sequence). The V end was cut by 0 bases, the J end by 0 bases, with 9 bases between. This chain's CDR3 is CATSREYGSSYEQYF. The CDR3 bases are TGTGCCACCAGCAGAGAATACGGTTCCTCCTACGAGCAGTACTTC.

The chain recombines TRBV13 with TRBJ2-7; D unclear. Trimming took off 0 bases at V and 4 bases at J, with 7 bases between the two ends. This CDR3 spans 13 amino acids. CDR1 is PRHDT and CDR2 is FYEKMQ in the germline V gene (reference sequence). As DNA, the CDR3 is TGTGCCAGCAGCTTAGGTCCAACTTACGAGCAGTACTTC. This gives the protein CASSLGPTYEQYF.

This chain connects TRBV18 to TRBJ1-1; D is possibly TRBD1 (5 bases). The CDR3 has 16 residues. Trimming left V 1 base short and J 2 bases short, with 14 bases between. Germline V CDR1 and CDR2: KGHSH, LQKENI. DNA of the CDR3: TGTGCCAGCTCACCACGGGTTCAGGGAGTAAACACTGAAGCTTTCTTT. It is translated as CASSPRVQGVNTEAFF. Combining the CDR3 with reference TRBV18 and TRBJ1-1 gives the whole variable domain NAGVMQNPRHLVRRRGQEARLRCSPMKGHSHVYWYRQLPEEGLKFMVYLQKENIIDESGMPKERFSAEFPKEGPSILRIQQVVRGDSAAYFCASSPRVQGVNTEAFFGQGTRLTVV.

This CDR3 reads CASSLGVVETQYF. CDR3 nucleotide sequence: TGTGCCAGCAGTTTAGGGGTCGTGGAGACCCAGTACTTC. The rearrangement links TRBV27 to TRBJ2-5; D is undetermined. CDR3 length: 13 residues. The V gene lost 2 bases and the J gene lost 5 bases, with 9 bases spanning the gap. Germline-derived CDR1 and CDR2 are MNHEY and SMNVEV (reference sequence).

Concerning this clone itself: Other DNA sequences in this specimen translate into the identical CDR3. The V and J genes are TRBV7-9 and TRBJ2-1; no reliable D call. V was shortened by 3 bases and J by 10 bases, with 4 bases between the two germline ends. CDR3 length: 10 residues. The V gene's germline CDR1 is SEHNR and CDR2 FQNEAQ (reference sequence). The CDR3 coding sequence is TGTGCCAGCAGCTTGGACGAGCAGTTCTTC. It specifies CASSLDEQFF.

This clone came up a few times. The chain combines TRBV18 with TRBJ2-2, with TRBD1 matching 8 bases. V lost 2 bases and J lost 0; bases outside the gene matches: 5. The CDR3 contains 17 residues. Germline V gene data show CDR1 as KGHSH and CDR2 as LQKENI. The CDR3 reads CASSPRRTGTNTGELFF. CDR3 coding DNA: TGTGCCAGCTCACCAAGGAGGACAGGGACGAACACCGGGGAGCTGTTTTTT.

V and J are TRBV5-4 and TRBJ2-3; possible D gene TRBD1, 7 bases. The CDR3 covers 14 residues. Between the trimmed V and J ends, which lost 7 bases and 0 bases, there was a span of 12 bases. Germline loops: CDR1 SGHNT, CDR2 YYREEE (reference sequence). CDR3 region: CASQGGPSTDTQYF. DNA of the CDR3: TGTGCCAGCCAGGGGGGCCCTAGCACAGATACGCAGTATTTT.

V is TRBV6-1 and J is TRBJ2-2; 8 nucleotides line up with TRBD1. This CDR3 contains 16 residues. Germline V gene data show CDR1 as MNHNS and CDR2 as SASEGT. With V trimmed by 4 bases and J by 7 bases, 11 bases remained unmatched. CDR3 sequence (DNA): TGTGCCAGCAGTGCGTCTTGGACAGGGAAAGTCGGGGAGCTGTTTTTT. This translates into CASSASWTGKVGELFF.